Listed below are T cell receptor beta chains from one sample, sequenced in a study of T cell responses to AZD1222 COVID-19 vaccine. The repertoire was sequenced with immunoSEQ multiplex PCR; TCRdb's copy has only in-frame clones and lacks some. In the table there are 75,000 to 95,000 clones, more than 85% of which are singletons. Material: peripheral blood, obtained 28 days after the second AZD1222 dose. These receptor sequences come from an adult who received the AZD1222 COVID-19 vaccine. CDR3s include the opening cysteine and the closing phenylalanine or tryptophan. The order of the fields is D gene, V gene, J gene, clone size, CDR3 protein, CDR3 DNA. D genes are given only for firm matches. Size is omitted from some rows. Given values are once, few, many or a class for expanded clones.

D gene: -; V gene: TRBV19; J gene: TRBJ2-7; clone size: -; CDR3 protein: CASSIGGTWTYEQYF; CDR3 DNA: TGTGCCAGTAGCATAGGGGGGACTTGGACCTACGAGCAGTACTTC
D gene: TRBD2; V gene: TRBV5-1; J gene: TRBJ2-7; clone size: -; CDR3 protein: CASSFFTSGSNEQYF; CDR3 DNA: TGCGCCAGCAGCTTTTTCACTAGCGGGAGTAACGAGCAGTACTTC
D gene: -; V gene: TRBV2; J gene: TRBJ2-3; clone size: -; CDR3 protein: CASSEVLGLLADTQYF; CDR3 DNA: TGTGCCAGCAGTGAAGTTTTGGGACTCTTAGCCGATACGCAGTATTTT
D gene: TRBD2; V gene: TRBV11-2; J gene: TRBJ2-3; clone size: once; CDR3 protein: CASSLTLAGGRGDTQYF; CDR3 DNA: TGTGCCAGCAGCTTAACACTAGCGGGAGGCCGGGGAGATACGCAGTATTTT
D gene: TRBD1; V gene: TRBV10-2; J gene: TRBJ2-7; clone size: -; CDR3 protein: CASRTGTGGLYEQYF; CDR3 DNA: TGCGCCAGCAGGACCGGGACAGGCGGACTCTACGAGCAGTACTTC
D gene: -; V gene: TRBV3-1/TRBV3-2; J gene: TRBJ2-1; clone size: -; CDR3 protein: CASSQLSFYNEQFF; CDR3 DNA: TGTGCCAGCAGCCAACTCTCTTTTTACAATGAGCAGTTCTTC
D gene: -; V gene: TRBV5-3; J gene: TRBJ1-6; clone size: -; CDR3 protein: CARSFGGHNSPLHF; CDR3 DNA: TGTGCCAGAAGCTTCGGGGGGCATAATTCACCCCTCCACTTT
D gene: -; V gene: TRBV28; J gene: TRBJ2-7; clone size: -; CDR3 protein: CASGLTQPSYEQYF; CDR3 DNA: TGTGCCAGCGGACTAACTCAACCCTCCTACGAGCAGTACTTC
D gene: -; V gene: TRBV7-9; J gene: TRBJ2-7; clone size: -; CDR3 protein: CASSLGGHLQEQYF; CDR3 DNA: TGTGCCAGCAGCTTAGGGGGCCACCTCCAGGAGCAGTACTTC
D gene: TRBD2; V gene: TRBV3-1/TRBV3-2; J gene: TRBJ2-3; clone size: -; CDR3 protein: CASSLTSGSADTQYF; CDR3 DNA: TGTGCCAGCAGCCTTACTAGCGGGAGTGCAGATACGCAGTATTTT
D gene: -; V gene: TRBV7-2; J gene: TRBJ2-1; clone size: -; CDR3 protein: CASSLALQFPYNEQFF; CDR3 DNA: TGTGCCAGCAGCTTAGCCCTCCAGTTCCCGTACAATGAGCAGTTCTTC
D gene: TRBD1; V gene: TRBV4-2; J gene: TRBJ1-4; clone size: -; CDR3 protein: CASSQEAGGLSEKLFF; CDR3 DNA: TGTGCCAGCAGCCAAGAGGCAGGGGGCCTAAGTGAAAAACTGTTTTTT
D gene: TRBD1; V gene: TRBV28; J gene: TRBJ1-4; clone size: -; CDR3 protein: CASRSRGLANEKLFF; CDR3 DNA: TGTGCCAGCAGAAGCAGGGGGCTAGCTAATGAAAAACTGTTTTTT
D gene: -; V gene: TRBV7-3; J gene: TRBJ2-3; clone size: -; CDR3 protein: CASSFTRQDTQYF; CDR3 DNA: TGTGCCAGCAGCTTCACACGGCAAGATACGCAGTATTTT
D gene: -; V gene: TRBV7-2; J gene: TRBJ1-1; clone size: -; CDR3 protein: CASSTEKNTEAFF; CDR3 DNA: TGTGCCAGCAGCACGGAGAAGAACACTGAAGCTTTCTTT
D gene: -; V gene: TRBV5-1; J gene: TRBJ2-7; clone size: -; CDR3 protein: CASSKKYRGGVSTDPPYEQYF; CDR3 DNA: TGCGCCAGCAGCAAAAAATACAGGGGAGGGGTTTCGACGGACCCTCCCTACGAGCAGTACTTC
D gene: -; V gene: TRBV7-2; J gene: TRBJ2-1; clone size: -; CDR3 protein: CASSFGTGNEQFF; CDR3 DNA: TGTGCCAGCAGCTTCGGGACTGGCAATGAGCAGTTCTTC
D gene: TRBD1; V gene: TRBV4-3; J gene: TRBJ2-1; clone size: -; CDR3 protein: CASSQGTGRSSYNEQFF; CDR3 DNA: TGCGCCAGCAGCCAGGGGACAGGGCGAAGCTCCTACAATGAGCAGTTCTTC
D gene: TRBD1; V gene: TRBV24-1; J gene: TRBJ2-2; clone size: -; CDR3 protein: CATSPPTGRTGELFF; CDR3 DNA: TGTGCCACCAGTCCACCGACAGGGCGGACCGGGGAGCTGTTTTTT
D gene: -; V gene: TRBV12-5; J gene: TRBJ2-7; clone size: -; CDR3 protein: CASGLRIGVAGYEQYF; CDR3 DNA: TGTGCTAGTGGTTTACGTATCGGGGTTGCGGGGTACGAGCAGTACTTC
D gene: -; V gene: TRBV5-6; J gene: TRBJ1-4; clone size: -; CDR3 protein: CASSTVLNEKLFF; CDR3 DNA: TGTGCCAGCAGCACGGTCCTCAATGAAAAACTGTTTTTT
D gene: -; V gene: TRBV28; J gene: TRBJ1-5; clone size: -; CDR3 protein: CASKKLGLINQPQHF; CDR3 DNA: TGTGCCAGCAAGAAACTGGGACTGATCAATCAGCCCCAGCATTTT
D gene: TRBD1; V gene: TRBV2; J gene: TRBJ1-2; clone size: -; CDR3 protein: CASSRQGAYYTF; CDR3 DNA: TGTGCCAGCAGCCGACAGGGGGCATACTACACCTTC
D gene: -; V gene: TRBV28; J gene: TRBJ1-2; clone size: -; CDR3 protein: CASSEFPGAGASNYGYTF; CDR3 DNA: TGTGCCAGCAGTGAATTCCCAGGGGCAGGGGCCTCTAACTATGGCTACACCTTC
D gene: -; V gene: TRBV7-9; J gene: TRBJ2-7; clone size: -; CDR3 protein: CASSLETSVGEQYF; CDR3 DNA: TGTGCCAGCAGCTTAGAGACCTCAGTGGGGGAGCAGTACTTC
D gene: -; V gene: TRBV28; J gene: TRBJ2-2; clone size: -; CDR3 protein: CASRNQGMGGELFF; CDR3 DNA: TGTGCCAGCAGGAACCAAGGAATGGGCGGGGAGCTGTTTTTT
D gene: TRBD1; V gene: TRBV6-2/TRBV6-3; J gene: TRBJ1-2; clone size: -; CDR3 protein: CASSYSIRTGGLTF; CDR3 DNA: TGTGCCAGCAGTTACTCGATTAGGACAGGGGGCCTCACCTTC
D gene: -; V gene: TRBV3-1/TRBV3-2; J gene: TRBJ1-2; clone size: -; CDR3 protein: CASSQGGGFGYTF; CDR3 DNA: TGTGCCAGCAGCCAAGGAGGGGGGTTTGGCTACACCTTC
D gene: TRBD2; V gene: TRBV18; J gene: TRBJ2-7; clone size: -; CDR3 protein: CASSPSGTSGYEQYF; CDR3 DNA: TGTGCCAGCTCACCATCCGGGACTAGCGGATACGAGCAGTACTTC
D gene: TRBD1; V gene: TRBV5-4; J gene: TRBJ1-2; clone size: -; CDR3 protein: CASKTGEEYGYTF; CDR3 DNA: TGTGCCAGCAAGACAGGGGAAGAGTATGGCTACACCTTC
D gene: TRBD1; V gene: TRBV7-9; J gene: TRBJ1-5; clone size: -; CDR3 protein: CASSAGGFRPQHF; CDR3 DNA: TGTGCCAGCAGCGCAGGGGGATTTCGGCCCCAGCATTTT
D gene: -; V gene: TRBV6-6; J gene: TRBJ1-4; clone size: -; CDR3 protein: CASSQTGDIRTNEKLFF; CDR3 DNA: TGTGCCAGCAGTCAAACCGGGGACATTAGGACTAATGAAAAACTGTTTTTT
D gene: -; V gene: TRBV30; J gene: TRBJ2-1; clone size: -; CDR3 protein: CAWTRLPGNEQFF; CDR3 DNA: TGTGCCTGGACCCGGCTTCCCGGCAATGAGCAGTTCTTC
D gene: -; V gene: TRBV29-1; J gene: TRBJ1-1; clone size: once; CDR3 protein: CSVADSANTEAFF; CDR3 DNA: TGCAGCGTTGCGGACAGCGCGAACACTGAAGCTTTCTTT
D gene: TRBD2; V gene: TRBV4-1; J gene: TRBJ2-3; clone size: -; CDR3 protein: CASSQGIAGGPEDTQYF; CDR3 DNA: TGCGCCAGCAGCCAAGGAATAGCGGGAGGGCCTGAAGATACGCAGTATTTT
D gene: -; V gene: TRBV28; J gene: TRBJ1-6; clone size: -; CDR3 protein: CASSSPQGHNSPLHF; CDR3 DNA: TGTGCCAGCAGTTCCCCCCAAGGTCATAATTCACCCCTCCACTTT
D gene: -; V gene: TRBV7-8; J gene: TRBJ2-1; clone size: -; CDR3 protein: CASSSPSSSSYNEQFF; CDR3 DNA: TGTGCCAGCAGCTCCCCTAGTTCGAGCTCCTACAATGAGCAGTTCTTC
D gene: -; V gene: TRBV5-1; J gene: TRBJ2-7; clone size: -; CDR3 protein: CASSLGGSGYYEQYF; CDR3 DNA: TGCGCCAGCAGCTTGGGGGGTAGCGGATACTACGAGCAGTACTTC
D gene: TRBD2; V gene: TRBV19; J gene: TRBJ2-1; clone size: -; CDR3 protein: CASSLAGVSRDNEQFF; CDR3 DNA: TGTGCCAGTAGCTTAGCGGGAGTATCCCGTGACAATGAGCAGTTCTTC
D gene: -; V gene: TRBV19; J gene: TRBJ1-5; clone size: -; CDR3 protein: CASSIWEFQPQHF; CDR3 DNA: TGTGCCAGTAGTATATGGGAGTTCCAGCCCCAGCATTTT
D gene: TRBD1; V gene: TRBV5-1; J gene: TRBJ1-4; clone size: -; CDR3 protein: CASSLLDRGLGEKLFF; CDR3 DNA: TGCGCCAGCAGCTTGCTCGACAGGGGGCTAGGTGAAAAACTGTTTTTT
D gene: TRBD2; V gene: TRBV29-1; J gene: TRBJ2-4; clone size: -; CDR3 protein: CSVEVYPTSGRYGTKNIQYF; CDR3 DNA: TGCAGCGTTGAAGTTTACCCGACTAGCGGGAGGTATGGAACCAAAAACATTCAGTACTTC
D gene: -; V gene: TRBV2; J gene: TRBJ2-7; clone size: -; CDR3 protein: CASSEVGRGEQYF; CDR3 DNA: TGTGCCAGCAGTGAAGTCGGGAGAGGGGAGCAGTACTTC
D gene: TRBD2; V gene: TRBV11-1; J gene: TRBJ2-4; clone size: once; CDR3 protein: CASSPGLAESKNIQYF; CDR3 DNA: TGTGCCAGCAGCCCTGGACTAGCGGAGTCTAAAAACATTCAGTACTTC
D gene: -; V gene: TRBV4-2; J gene: TRBJ2-2; clone size: -; CDR3 protein: CASSQTRLENTGELFF; CDR3 DNA: TGTGCCAGCAGCCAGACACGACTAGAGAACACCGGGGAGCTGTTTTTT
D gene: -; V gene: TRBV7-8; J gene: TRBJ2-5; clone size: -; CDR3 protein: CASSSHVGRETQYF; CDR3 DNA: TGTGCCAGCAGCTCCCACGTGGGCCGGGAGACCCAGTACTTC
D gene: -; V gene: TRBV29-1; J gene: TRBJ2-7; clone size: -; CDR3 protein: CSVHTGVSSYEQYF; CDR3 DNA: TGCAGCGTACATACAGGCGTTAGCTCCTACGAGCAGTACTTC
D gene: -; V gene: TRBV5-6; J gene: TRBJ1-1; clone size: -; CDR3 protein: CASSPVDPEAFF; CDR3 DNA: TGTGCCAGCAGCCCCGTGGACCCTGAAGCTTTCTTT
D gene: TRBD1; V gene: TRBV5-1; J gene: TRBJ1-1; clone size: -; CDR3 protein: CASGGKGGGTEAFF; CDR3 DNA: TGCGCCAGCGGGGGGAAAGGGGGCGGCACTGAAGCTTTCTTT
D gene: -; V gene: TRBV11-1; J gene: TRBJ2-1; clone size: -; CDR3 protein: CASSSGRGGGEQFF; CDR3 DNA: TGTGCCAGCAGCTCAGGGCGGGGAGGCGGTGAGCAGTTCTTC
D gene: -; V gene: TRBV10-2; J gene: TRBJ1-2; clone size: few; CDR3 protein: CASSGAGTYGYTF; CDR3 DNA: TGCGCCAGCAGTGGGGCAGGGACCTATGGCTACACCTTC
D gene: -; V gene: TRBV6-5; J gene: TRBJ2-3; clone size: -; CDR3 protein: CAIGVSTDTQYF; CDR3 DNA: TGTGCCATTGGTGTCTCAACAGATACGCAGTATTTT
D gene: -; V gene: TRBV6-5; J gene: TRBJ2-5; clone size: -; CDR3 protein: CASGRLKGETQYF; CDR3 DNA: TGTGCCAGCGGGAGACTGAAGGGAGAGACCCAGTACTTC